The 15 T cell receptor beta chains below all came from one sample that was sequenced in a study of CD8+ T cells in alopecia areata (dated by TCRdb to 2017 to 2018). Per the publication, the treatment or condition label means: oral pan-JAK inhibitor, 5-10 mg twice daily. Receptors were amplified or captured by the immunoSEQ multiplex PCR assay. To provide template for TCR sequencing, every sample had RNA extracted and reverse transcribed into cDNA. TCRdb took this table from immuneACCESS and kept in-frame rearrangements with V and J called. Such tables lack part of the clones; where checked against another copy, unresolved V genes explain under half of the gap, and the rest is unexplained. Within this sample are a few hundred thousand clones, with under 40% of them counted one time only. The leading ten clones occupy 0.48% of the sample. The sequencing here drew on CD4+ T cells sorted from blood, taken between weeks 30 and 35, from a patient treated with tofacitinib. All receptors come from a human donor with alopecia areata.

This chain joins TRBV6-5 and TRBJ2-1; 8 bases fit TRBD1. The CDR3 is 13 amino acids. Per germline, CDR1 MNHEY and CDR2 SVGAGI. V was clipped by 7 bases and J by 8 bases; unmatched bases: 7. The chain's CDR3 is CASIRDRIDEQFF. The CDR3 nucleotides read TGTGCCAGCATCAGGGACAGGATCGATGAGCAGTTCTTC.

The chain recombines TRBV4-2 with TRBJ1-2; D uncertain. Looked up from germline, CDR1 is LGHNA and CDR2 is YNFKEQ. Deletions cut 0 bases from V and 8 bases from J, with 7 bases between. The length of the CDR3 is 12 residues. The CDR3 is CASSQDRGGYTF. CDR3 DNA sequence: TGTGCCAGCAGCCAAGATCGTGGGGGCTACACCTTC.

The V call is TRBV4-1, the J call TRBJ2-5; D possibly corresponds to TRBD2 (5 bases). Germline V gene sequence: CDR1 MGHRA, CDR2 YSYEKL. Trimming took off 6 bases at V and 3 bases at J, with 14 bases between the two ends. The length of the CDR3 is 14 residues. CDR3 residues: CASSESGFKETQYF. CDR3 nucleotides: TGCGCCAGCAGTGAGAGCGGTTTTAAAGAGACCCAGTACTTC.

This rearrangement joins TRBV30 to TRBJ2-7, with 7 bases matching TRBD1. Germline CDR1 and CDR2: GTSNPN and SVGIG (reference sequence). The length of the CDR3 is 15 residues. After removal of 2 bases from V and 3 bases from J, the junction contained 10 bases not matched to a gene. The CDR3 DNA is TGTGCCTGGAGTCCTCAGGGGACAGCGAGCTACGAGCAGTACTTC. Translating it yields CAWSPQGTASYEQYF.

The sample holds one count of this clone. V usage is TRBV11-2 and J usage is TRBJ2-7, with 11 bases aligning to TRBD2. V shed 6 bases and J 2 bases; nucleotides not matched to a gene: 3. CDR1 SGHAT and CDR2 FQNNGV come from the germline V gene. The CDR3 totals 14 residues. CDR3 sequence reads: CASRRLAGTYEQYF. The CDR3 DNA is TGTGCCAGCAGGAGACTAGCGGGGACCTACGAGCAGTACTTC.

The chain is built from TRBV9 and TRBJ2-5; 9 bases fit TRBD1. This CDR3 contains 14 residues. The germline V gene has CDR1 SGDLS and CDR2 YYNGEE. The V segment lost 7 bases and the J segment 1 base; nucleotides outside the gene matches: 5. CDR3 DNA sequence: TGTGCCAGCTCGACAGGGGGGGTCCAAGAGACCCAGTACTTC. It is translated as CASSTGGVQETQYF.

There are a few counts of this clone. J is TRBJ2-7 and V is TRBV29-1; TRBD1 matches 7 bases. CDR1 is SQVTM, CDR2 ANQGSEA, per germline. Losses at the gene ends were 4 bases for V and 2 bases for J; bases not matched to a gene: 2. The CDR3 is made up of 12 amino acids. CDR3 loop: CSVAQGAYEQYF. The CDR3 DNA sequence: TGCAGCGTTGCGCAGGGGGCCTACGAGCAGTACTTC.

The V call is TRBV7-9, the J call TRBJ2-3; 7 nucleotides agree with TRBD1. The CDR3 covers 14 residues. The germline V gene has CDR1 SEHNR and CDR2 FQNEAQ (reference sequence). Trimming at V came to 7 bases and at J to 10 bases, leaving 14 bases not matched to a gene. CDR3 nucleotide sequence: TGTGCCAGCACCGACAGGGCCCAAGGAAGAGCGCAGTATTTT. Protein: CASTDRAQGRAQYF.

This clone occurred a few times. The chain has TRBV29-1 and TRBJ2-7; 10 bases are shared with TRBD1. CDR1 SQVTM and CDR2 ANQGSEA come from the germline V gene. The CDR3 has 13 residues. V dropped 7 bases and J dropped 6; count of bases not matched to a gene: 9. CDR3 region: CSAKETGGLEQYF. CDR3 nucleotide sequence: TGCAGCGCGAAGGAGACAGGGGGCCTCGAGCAGTACTTC.

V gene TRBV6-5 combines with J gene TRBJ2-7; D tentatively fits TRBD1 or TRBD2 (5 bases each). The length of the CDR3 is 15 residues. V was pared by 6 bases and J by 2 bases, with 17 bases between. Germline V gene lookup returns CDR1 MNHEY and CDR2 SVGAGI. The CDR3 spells CASSPGRTPTYEQYF. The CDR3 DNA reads TGTGCCAGCAGCCCGGGACGGACCCCTACCTACGAGCAGTACTTC.

The CDR3 DNA reads TGCGCCAGCAGGTCCGGGACGGGCTCCTACAATGAGCAGTTCTTC. As protein: CASRSGTGSYNEQFF. The chain uses TRBV5-1 and TRBJ2-1; tentatively, D is TRBD1 or TRBD2 (5 bases each). Germline-derived CDR1 and CDR2 are SGHRS and YFSETQ. Trimming removed 5 bases from V and 0 bases from J, with 12 bases in between. The CDR3 totals 15 residues.

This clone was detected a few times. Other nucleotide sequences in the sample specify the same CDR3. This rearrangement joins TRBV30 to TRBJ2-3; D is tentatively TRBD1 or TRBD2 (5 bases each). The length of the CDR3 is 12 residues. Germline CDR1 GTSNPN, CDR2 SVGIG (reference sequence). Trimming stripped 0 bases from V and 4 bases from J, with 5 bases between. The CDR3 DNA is TGTGCCTGGAGTGTGGGGGCAGATACGCAGTATTTT. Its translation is CAWSVGADTQYF.

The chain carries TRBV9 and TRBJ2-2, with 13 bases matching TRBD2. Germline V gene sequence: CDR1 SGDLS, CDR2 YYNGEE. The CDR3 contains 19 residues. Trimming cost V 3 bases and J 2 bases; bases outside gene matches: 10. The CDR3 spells CASSGTGTSGIVNTGELFF. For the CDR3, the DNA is TGTGCCAGCAGCGGAACCGGGACTAGCGGGATCGTTAACACCGGGGAGCTGTTTTTT.

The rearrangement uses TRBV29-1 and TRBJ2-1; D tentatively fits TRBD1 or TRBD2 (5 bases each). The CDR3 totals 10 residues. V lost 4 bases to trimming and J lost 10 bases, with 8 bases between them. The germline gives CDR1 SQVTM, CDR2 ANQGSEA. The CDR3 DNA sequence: TGCAGCGTTGGGGACCCCGAGCAGTTCTTC. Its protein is CSVGDPEQFF.

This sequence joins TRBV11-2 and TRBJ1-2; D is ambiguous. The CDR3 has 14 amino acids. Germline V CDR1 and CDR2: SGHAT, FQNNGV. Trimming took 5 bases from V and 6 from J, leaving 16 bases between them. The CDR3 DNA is TGTGCCAGCAGCAAGGCCTTCAGACGGGATGGCTACACCTTC. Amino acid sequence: CASSKAFRRDGYTF.